The present T cell receptor (beta chain) was sequenced within a study of response to subunit inactivated influenza vaccine. From the RT-PCR reads, TCRdb called clonotypes with MiXCR, one entry per CDR3 protein. In the table there are about 190,000 distinct CDR3 sequences, over 13% of which are singletons. Overall study findings and caveats: The authors put forward the suggestion that each seasonal influenza vaccination may bring in only a limited number of new T cells.

Comments on this clonotype: Its target is unknown.

The receptor was derived from a man aged 45 to 65 who received an inactivated influenza vaccine. Here the sequenced sample was CD8+ T cells sorted from PBMCs, taken around 5 days after vaccination.

The CDR3 DNA sequence: TGTGCCACCAGCAGAGATTGGGGGGCCCCCCAAGAGACCCAGTACTTC. This sequence encodes CATSRDWGAPQETQYF. The gene calls are TRBV15 and TRBJ2-5; either TRBD1 or TRBD2 may fit D (6 bases each). The V gene lost 0 bases and the J gene lost 1 base, with 12 bases spanning the gap. CDR1 and CDR2 (germline): LNHNV, YYDKDF (reference sequence). This CDR3 region has 16 residues.